A selection of T cell receptor beta chains follows, all from one sample in a study of cytomegalovirus exposure and HLA in healthy donors. Sequencing used immunoSEQ multiplex PCR; TCRdb keeps in-frame clones, though not all of them. The sample lists 65,000 to 90,000 clones, approximately 95% occurring once. The sequencing input was PBMCs. Receptor source: a man younger than 30 in good health and CMV-seronegative. Each CDR3 is given with its conserved first and last residue. D genes are given only for firm matches. Expanded clones get a size class; other rows say once, few or many, or leave the size out.

CDR3aa: CASSPGASGLLSTDTQYF
CDR3nt: TGTGCCAGCAGCCCCGGGGCTAGCGGGCTTCTTAGCACAGATACGCAGTATTTT
v_gene: TRBV7-2
abundance: -
j_gene: TRBJ2-3
len: 18
d_gene: TRBD2

CDR3aa: CASSSPGGGLYGYTF
CDR3nt: TGTGCCAGCAGTTCACCAGGGGGCGGCCTCTATGGCTACACCTTC
v_gene: TRBV27
abundance: -
j_gene: TRBJ1-2
len: 15
d_gene: TRBD1

CDR3aa: CASSLQDSYNEQFF
CDR3nt: TGCGCCAGCAGCCTCCAGGACAGCTACAATGAGCAGTTCTTC
v_gene: TRBV5-1
abundance: -
j_gene: TRBJ2-1
len: 14
d_gene: -

CDR3aa: CASRPFSREENIQYF
CDR3nt: TGTGCCAGCAGGCCATTCTCCCGGGAGGAAAACATTCAGTACTTC
v_gene: TRBV28
abundance: -
j_gene: TRBJ2-4
len: 15
d_gene: TRBD2

CDR3aa: CASSARTGGEQYF
CDR3nt: TGCGCCAGCAGTGCCAGGACAGGGGGCGAGCAGTACTTC
v_gene: TRBV10-1
abundance: -
j_gene: TRBJ2-7
len: 13
d_gene: TRBD1

CDR3aa: CAWVSSGNTIYF
CDR3nt: TGTGCCTGGGTGAGCTCTGGAAACACCATATATTTT
v_gene: TRBV30
abundance: -
j_gene: TRBJ1-3
len: 12
d_gene: -

CDR3aa: CASSAPGDRGDPNEQFF
CDR3nt: TGTGCCAGCAGCGCCCCCGGCGACAGGGGTGACCCCAATGAGCAGTTCTTC
v_gene: TRBV9
abundance: -
j_gene: TRBJ2-1
len: 17
d_gene: TRBD1

CDR3aa: CASSQGDRETGELFF
CDR3nt: TGCGCCAGCAGCCAGGGGGACAGGGAGACCGGGGAGCTGTTTTTT
v_gene: TRBV4-1
abundance: -
j_gene: TRBJ2-2
len: 15
d_gene: TRBD1

CDR3aa: CASSEGTSGGAEQFF
CDR3nt: TGTGCCAGCAGTGAAGGGACTAGCGGGGGGGCTGAGCAGTTCTTC
v_gene: TRBV2
abundance: -
j_gene: TRBJ2-1
len: 15
d_gene: TRBD2

CDR3aa: CTSSQDRGCSNQPQHF
CDR3nt: TGCACCAGCAGCCAAGACAGGGGGTGTAGCAATCAGCCCCAGCATTTT
v_gene: TRBV1
abundance: -
j_gene: TRBJ1-5
len: 16
d_gene: -

CDR3aa: CSARDLKQFF
CDR3nt: TGCAGTGCTAGAGATCTTAAGCAGTTCTTC
v_gene: TRBV20-1
abundance: -
j_gene: TRBJ2-1
len: 10
d_gene: -

CDR3aa: CATLPNRFGTEAFF
CDR3nt: TGTGCCACCTTGCCGAACAGGTTTGGCACTGAAGCTTTCTTT
v_gene: TRBV15
abundance: -
j_gene: TRBJ1-1
len: 14
d_gene: -

CDR3aa: CASSRRSPYGYTF
CDR3nt: TGTGCCAGCAGTCGGAGGAGCCCCTATGGCTACACCTTC
v_gene: TRBV6-5
abundance: -
j_gene: TRBJ1-2
len: 13
d_gene: -

CDR3aa: CASSNSMVYNEQFF
CDR3nt: TGTGCCAGTAGTAACAGTATGGTCTACAATGAGCAGTTCTTC
v_gene: TRBV19
abundance: -
j_gene: TRBJ2-1
len: 14
d_gene: -

CDR3aa: CASSTATGSNTEAFF
CDR3nt: TGTGCCAGTAGTACGGCAACAGGGAGTAACACTGAAGCTTTCTTT
v_gene: TRBV19
abundance: -
j_gene: TRBJ1-1
len: 15
d_gene: -

CDR3aa: CASSIQGPKQPQHF
CDR3nt: TGTGCCAGCAGTATACAGGGCCCAAAACAGCCCCAGCATTTT
v_gene: TRBV28
abundance: -
j_gene: TRBJ1-5
len: 14
d_gene: -

CDR3aa: CASSQFPGGPAEQYF
CDR3nt: TGCGCCAGCAGCCAATTCCCGGGGGGGCCGGCCGAGCAGTACTTC
v_gene: TRBV4-1
abundance: -
j_gene: TRBJ2-7
len: 15
d_gene: TRBD2

CDR3aa: CASSPLKTGVYEQYF
CDR3nt: TGTGCCAGCAGTCCCCTAAAGACAGGGGTCTACGAGCAGTACTTC
v_gene: TRBV28
abundance: -
j_gene: TRBJ2-7
len: 15
d_gene: TRBD1

CDR3aa: CASSYDRFYEQYF
CDR3nt: TGTGCCAGCAGTTATGACAGATTCTACGAGCAGTACTTC
v_gene: TRBV28
abundance: -
j_gene: TRBJ2-7
len: 13
d_gene: -

CDR3aa: CAWRDPKQGSNQPQHF
CDR3nt: TGTGCCTGGAGGGATCCAAAGCAGGGTAGCAATCAGCCCCAGCATTTT
v_gene: TRBV30
abundance: few
j_gene: TRBJ1-5
len: 16
d_gene: -

CDR3aa: CASSPPTGLGAAIYF
CDR3nt: TGTGCCAGCAGCCCCCCAACCGGTTTGGGTGCGGCCATATATTTT
v_gene: TRBV28
abundance: -
j_gene: TRBJ1-3
len: 15
d_gene: -

CDR3aa: CASSFTSGGADEQFF
CDR3nt: TGTGCCAGCTCATTTACTAGCGGGGGGGCGGATGAGCAGTTCTTC
v_gene: TRBV18
abundance: once
j_gene: TRBJ2-1
len: 15
d_gene: TRBD2

CDR3aa: CASRSGLEQYF
CDR3nt: TGTGCCAGCAGATCAGGACTCGAGCAGTACTTC
v_gene: TRBV11-2
abundance: -
j_gene: TRBJ2-7
len: 11
d_gene: -

CDR3aa: CSVGSFVLAGGPDTQYF
CDR3nt: TGCAGCGTTGGATCCTTCGTACTAGCGGGGGGGCCAGATACGCAGTATTTT
v_gene: TRBV29-1
abundance: once
j_gene: TRBJ2-3
len: 17
d_gene: TRBD2

CDR3aa: CASSLRTGEGKLFF
CDR3nt: TGCGCCAGCAGCCTGCGGACAGGAGAGGGAAAACTGTTTTTT
v_gene: TRBV5-1
abundance: -
j_gene: TRBJ1-4
len: 14
d_gene: TRBD1

CDR3aa: CASGGWTGSTDTQYF
CDR3nt: TGTGCCAGCGGCGGGTGGACAGGAAGCACAGATACGCAGTATTTT
v_gene: TRBV19
abundance: -
j_gene: TRBJ2-3
len: 15
d_gene: TRBD1

CDR3aa: CASSLGPLNTEAFF
CDR3nt: TGCGCCAGCAGCTTGGGGCCGTTGAACACTGAAGCTTTCTTT
v_gene: TRBV5-1
abundance: once
j_gene: TRBJ1-1
len: 14
d_gene: -

CDR3aa: CASSEIRVGGGSETQYF
CDR3nt: TGTGCCAGCAGTGAAATAAGGGTGGGAGGGGGGTCGGAGACCCAGTACTTC
v_gene: TRBV2
abundance: -
j_gene: TRBJ2-5
len: 17
d_gene: -

CDR3aa: CASSVGQGLADTDTQYF
CDR3nt: TGTGCCAGCAGCGTGGGGCAGGGACTAGCGGACACAGATACGCAGTATTTT
v_gene: TRBV9
abundance: -
j_gene: TRBJ2-3
len: 17
d_gene: TRBD2

CDR3aa: CASSFWLAGAETQYF
CDR3nt: TGTGCCAGTAGTTTTTGGCTAGCGGGGGCGGAGACCCAGTACTTC
v_gene: TRBV19
abundance: -
j_gene: TRBJ2-5
len: 15
d_gene: TRBD2

CDR3aa: CASSQDLGGSLMNTEAFF
CDR3nt: TGCGCCAGCAGCCAAGATCTCGGGGGGAGTCTTATGAACACTGAAGCTTTCTTT
v_gene: TRBV4-3
abundance: -
j_gene: TRBJ1-1
len: 18
d_gene: -

CDR3aa: CSGWTGDLDEQYF
CDR3nt: TGCAGCGGGTGGACAGGGGATCTAGACGAGCAGTACTTC
v_gene: TRBV29-1
abundance: -
j_gene: TRBJ2-7
len: 13
d_gene: TRBD1

CDR3aa: CASSLAGGSGLYF
CDR3nt: TGTGCCAGCAGCTTAGCCGGGGGTAGCGGCCTGTACTTC
v_gene: TRBV7-3
abundance: -
j_gene: TRBJ2-7
len: 13
d_gene: -

CDR3aa: CASSSTGYQQPQHF
CDR3nt: TGTGCCAGCAGTTCTACAGGGTATCAACAGCCCCAGCATTTT
v_gene: TRBV28
abundance: -
j_gene: TRBJ1-5
len: 14
d_gene: -

CDR3aa: CASSPRGEDNSPLHF
CDR3nt: TGTGCCAGCAGCCCTAGAGGGGAGGACAATTCACCCCTCCACTTT
v_gene: TRBV6-4
abundance: -
j_gene: TRBJ1-6
len: 15
d_gene: -

CDR3aa: CASSRIAGPDNSPLHF
CDR3nt: TGTGCCAGCAGCCGAATCGCAGGGCCGGATAATTCACCCCTCCACTTT
v_gene: TRBV7-2
abundance: -
j_gene: TRBJ1-6
len: 16
d_gene: -

CDR3aa: CASSFTDRGGRQPQHF
CDR3nt: TGTGCCAGCAGTTTCACCGATAGGGGTGGGCGACAGCCCCAGCATTTT
v_gene: TRBV28
abundance: -
j_gene: TRBJ1-5
len: 16
d_gene: -

CDR3aa: CAWSVLSSYNSPLHF
CDR3nt: TGTGCCTGGAGTGTACTGAGCTCCTATAATTCACCCCTCCACTTT
v_gene: TRBV30
abundance: -
j_gene: TRBJ1-6
len: 15
d_gene: -

CDR3aa: CAIRSENTQYF
CDR3nt: TGTGCCATCAGGTCCGAGAATACGCAGTATTTT
v_gene: TRBV10-3
abundance: -
j_gene: TRBJ2-3
len: 11
d_gene: -

CDR3aa: CASSEIIQGKPNYGYTF
CDR3nt: TGTGCCAGCAGTGAAATAATCCAGGGTAAACCCAACTATGGCTACACCTTC
v_gene: TRBV2
abundance: once
j_gene: TRBJ1-2
len: 17
d_gene: -

CDR3aa: CASSQDSGLNYGYTF
CDR3nt: TGCGCCAGCAGCCAAGACTCAGGTTTAAACTATGGCTACACCTTC
v_gene: TRBV4-3
abundance: -
j_gene: TRBJ1-2
len: 15
d_gene: -

CDR3aa: CASSPVGGIETQYF
CDR3nt: TGTGCCAGCAGCCCCGTGGGAGGGATCGAGACCCAGTACTTC
v_gene: TRBV5-4
abundance: -
j_gene: TRBJ2-5
len: 14
d_gene: TRBD2